Listed here are 12 T cell receptor beta chains from one sample, sequenced in a study of chronic HIV infection and antiretroviral therapy. TCRdb called the 5' RACE reads again in MiXCR, with one record for every CDR3 protein. Seen here are about 38,000 distinct CDR3 sequences, 8.2% observed once, and the top ten hold around 3%. Sequencing input: peripheral blood. The receptors come from an adult who had HIV and had not received antiretroviral therapy, or was an uninfected healthy control (not recorded which).

The chain is built from TRBV28 and TRBJ2-1, with 10 nucleotides matching TRBD2. CDR1 is MDHEN, CDR2 SYDVKM, per germline. The CDR3 loop spans 16 amino acids. J gave up 8 bases and V 5 bases, and 12 bases lay outside the gene matches. CDR3: CASSARASGSIHEQFF. In DNA form, the CDR3 reads TGTGCCAGCAGTGCAAGGGCTAGCGGGAGTATCCATGAGCAGTTCTTC.

On this clonotype: A read error may produce the germline difference seen at one junction end. The V and J genes are TRBV3-1 and TRBJ1-1, with no clear D. This CDR3 is 11 amino acids long. Looked up from germline, CDR1 is LGHDT and CDR2 is YNNKEL (reference sequence). CDR3 residues: CASSTLTETFF. CDR3 DNA: TGTGCCAGCAGCACCCTGACTGAAACTTTCTTT.

This clonotype was picked up a small number of times. The chain has TRBV2 and TRBJ1-1, with a tentative D call TRBD1 (5 bases). The CDR3 length is 14 residues. Germline V CDR1 and CDR2: SNHLY, FYNNEI. Trimming pared 10 bases from V and 1 base from J, leaving 16 bases between. The CDR3 DNA follows: TGTGCCACTCAACGGGGCAGTAGGAACACTGAAGCTTTCTTT. Residues: CATQRGSRNTEAFF.

This clonotype was seen more than once but under ten times. The V and J genes are TRBV24-1 and TRBJ2-5; 7 bases are shared with TRBD2. This CDR3 comprises 18 residues. The germline V gene encodes CDR1 KGHDR and CDR2 SFDVKD. V shed 0 bases and J 0 bases; nucleotides not matched to a gene: 9. As DNA, the CDR3 is TGTGCCACCAGTGATTTGAACGGGACTATTCGGTACCAAGAGACCCAGTACTTC. This translates into CATSDLNGTIRYQETQYF.

The gene calls are TRBV15 and TRBJ1-5; D ambiguous. In germline, CDR1 is LNHNV, CDR2 YYDKDF (reference sequence). The CDR3 loop spans 12 amino acids. Trimming pared 0 bases from V and 7 bases from J, leaving 4 bases between. CDR3 region: CATSRDWQPQHF. The CDR3 nucleotides read TGTGCCACCAGCAGAGATTGGCAGCCCCAGCATTTT.

The chain carries TRBV4-3 and TRBJ2-1; maybe TRBD1 (5 bases). Deletions cut 2 bases from V and 8 bases from J, with 13 bases between. This CDR3 region has 14 residues. Germline loops: CDR1 LGHNA, CDR2 YSLEER. The CDR3 is CASSQSVVRDEQFF. In DNA, the CDR3 is TGCGCCAGCAGCCAATCTGTGGTCAGGGATGAGCAGTTCTTC.

Many counts were recorded for this clonotype. The chain couples TRBV19 to TRBJ2-7; D is perhaps TRBD1 or TRBD2 (5 bases each). CDR3 length: 12 amino acids. Germline V CDR1 and CDR2: LNHDA, SQIVND (reference sequence). V lost 9 bases, J lost 1 base, and 10 bases lay in between. CDR3 DNA: TGTGCCAGCAGAGGGGATTCCTACGAGCAGTACTTC. Protein product: CASRGDSYEQYF.

This clonotype has ten or more counts. This chain uses TRBV5-1 with TRBJ2-1; 7 nucleotides align to TRBD2. J lost 5 bases, V lost 3 bases, and 11 bases had no gene match. Germline CDR1 is SGHRS and CDR2 is YFSETQ. This CDR3 is 16 amino acids long. CDR3 nucleotide sequence: TGCGCCAGCAGCTCGCAACTAGCGCCCCCCCACAATGAGCAGTTCTTC. It is translated as CASSSQLAPPHNEQFF.

This clonotype showed up many times. The CDR3 loop is CASSLERETNGELFF. CDR3 nucleotide sequence: TGTGCCAGCAGTTTAGAGCGGGAGACGAACGGGGAGCTGTTTTTT. The rearrangement joins TRBV12-3 or TRBV12-4 to TRBJ2-2, with TRBD2 matching over 8 bases. The CDR3 runs to 15 residues. Unmatched junction bases numbered 5, after V lost 1 base and J lost 7 bases.

This clonotype was observed at least ten times. The chain couples TRBV20-1 to TRBJ2-7, with 10 bases matching TRBD2. The CDR3 length is 16 residues. The germline gives CDR1 DFQATT, CDR2 SNEGSKA (reference sequence). V lost 6 bases and J lost 6; bases outside the gene matches: 17. The DNA of the CDR3 is TGCAGTGCGCCCTTAGGCACTAGCGGGATAGGTGGCGAGCAGTACTTC. This codes for CSAPLGTSGIGGEQYF.

This clonotype was picked up a small number of times. The chain links TRBV25-1 to TRBJ2-3; 8 bases align to TRBD2. The germline V gene has CDR1 MGHDK and CDR2 SYGVNS. This CDR3 has 17 amino acids. V shed 0 bases and J 5 bases; nucleotides not matched to a gene: 10. The CDR3 loop reads CASSEYPLAGLVDTQYF. The CDR3 nucleotides are TGTGCCAGCAGTGAATATCCCCTAGCGGGTCTTGTAGATACGCAGTATTTT. Combining the CDR3 with reference TRBV25-1 and TRBJ2-3 gives the whole variable domain EADIYQTPRYLVIGTGKKITLECSQTMGHDKMYWYQQDPGMELHLIHYSYGVNSTEKGDLSSESTVSRIRTEHFPLTLESARPSHTSQYLCASSEYPLAGLVDTQYFGPGTRLTVL.

This clonotype occurred many times. V gene TRBV7-2 combines with J gene TRBJ1-2; the D gene is possibly TRBD1 (5 bases). The CDR3 totals 16 residues. V lost 0 bases to trimming and J lost 1 base, with 12 bases between them. Germline assignment: CDR1 SGHTA and CDR2 FQGNSA. CDR3 in DNA: TGTGCCAGCAGCTTAGCGTCCATAGGGGTTAACTATGGCTACACCTTC. Encoded protein: CASSLASIGVNYGYTF.